This TCR beta chain comes out of a study of T cells in Graves' hyperthyroidism and ophthalmopathy. Whole-study context: Sampling of peripheral blood happened at initial diagnosis, prior to any treatment.

This clonotype was counted ten times or more. Its cognate antigen is unknown. Cells are PBMCs isolated from roughly 9.2 ml of fresh blood. Study-level results: From stable hyperthyroidism, ophthalmopathy was set apart by a 13 V-J model.

Amplified regions were TCR beta CDR3 sequences from RNA transcripts. Initially, a first-round RT-PCR of the TCR CDR3 employed the HTBI primer set. TCRdb reprocessed the multiplex PCR reads with MiXCR, giving one entry per CDR3 protein. The sample gives around 350,000 distinct CDR3 sequences, approximately 19% of which show up once; about 4% is in the top ten. The CDR3 sequence is 15 residues long. Trimming took 4 bases from V and 0 from J, leaving 12 bases between them. Germline CDR1 and CDR2: KGHSH and LQKENI. The chain couples TRBV18 to TRBJ1-1; D is possibly TRBD1 (5 bases). The sequenced sample consisted of blood. This sequence was found in a woman aged 18-35 years with Graves' hyperthyroidism. In DNA, the CDR3 is TGTGCCAGCTCACAAAGAGAGGGGATGAACACTGAAGCTTTCTTT. The encoded protein is CASSQREGMNTEAFF.